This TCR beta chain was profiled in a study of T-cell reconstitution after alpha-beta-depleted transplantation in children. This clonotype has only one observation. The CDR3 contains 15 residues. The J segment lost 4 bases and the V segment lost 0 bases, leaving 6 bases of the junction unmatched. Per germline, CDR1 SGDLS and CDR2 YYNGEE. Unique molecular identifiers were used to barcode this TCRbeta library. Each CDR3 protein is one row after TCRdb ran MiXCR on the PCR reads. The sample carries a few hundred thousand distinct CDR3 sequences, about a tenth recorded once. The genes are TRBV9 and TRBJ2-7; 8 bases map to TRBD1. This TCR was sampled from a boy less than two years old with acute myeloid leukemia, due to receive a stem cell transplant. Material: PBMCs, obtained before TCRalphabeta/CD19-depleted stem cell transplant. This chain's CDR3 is CASSVGSGGGYEQYF. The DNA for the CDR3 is TGTGCCAGCAGCGTAGGTTCAGGGGGCGGGTACGAGCAGTACTTC.